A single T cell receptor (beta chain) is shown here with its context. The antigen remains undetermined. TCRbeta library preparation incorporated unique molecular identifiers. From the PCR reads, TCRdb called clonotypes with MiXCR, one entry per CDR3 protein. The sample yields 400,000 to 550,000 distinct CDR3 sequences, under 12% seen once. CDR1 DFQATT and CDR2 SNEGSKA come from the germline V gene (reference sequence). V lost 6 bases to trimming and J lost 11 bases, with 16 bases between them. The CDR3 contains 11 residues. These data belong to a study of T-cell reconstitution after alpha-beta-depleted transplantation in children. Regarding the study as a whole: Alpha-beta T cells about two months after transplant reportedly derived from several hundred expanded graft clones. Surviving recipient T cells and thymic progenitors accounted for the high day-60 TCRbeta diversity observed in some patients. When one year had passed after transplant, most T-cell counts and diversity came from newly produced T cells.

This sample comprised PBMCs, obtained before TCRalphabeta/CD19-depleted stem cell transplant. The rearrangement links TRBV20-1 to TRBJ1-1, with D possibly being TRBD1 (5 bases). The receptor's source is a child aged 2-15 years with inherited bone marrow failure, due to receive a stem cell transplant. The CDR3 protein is CSARLGARAFF. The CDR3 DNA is TGCAGTGCCCGGTTAGGGGCGAGGGCTTTCTTT.